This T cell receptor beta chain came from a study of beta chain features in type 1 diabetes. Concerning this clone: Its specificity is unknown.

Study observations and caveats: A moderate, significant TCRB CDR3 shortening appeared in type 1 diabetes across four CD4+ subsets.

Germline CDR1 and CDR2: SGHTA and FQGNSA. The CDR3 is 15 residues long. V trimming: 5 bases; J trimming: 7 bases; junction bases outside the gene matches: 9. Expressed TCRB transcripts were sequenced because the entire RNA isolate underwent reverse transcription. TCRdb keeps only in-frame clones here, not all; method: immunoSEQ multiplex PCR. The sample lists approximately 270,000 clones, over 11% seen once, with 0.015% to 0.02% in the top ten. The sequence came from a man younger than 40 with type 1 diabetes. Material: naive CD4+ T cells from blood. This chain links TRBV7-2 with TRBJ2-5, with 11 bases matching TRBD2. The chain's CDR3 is CASSIGTSGPLTQYF. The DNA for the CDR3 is TGTGCCAGCAGCATTGGGACTAGCGGACCTCTGACCCAGTACTTC.